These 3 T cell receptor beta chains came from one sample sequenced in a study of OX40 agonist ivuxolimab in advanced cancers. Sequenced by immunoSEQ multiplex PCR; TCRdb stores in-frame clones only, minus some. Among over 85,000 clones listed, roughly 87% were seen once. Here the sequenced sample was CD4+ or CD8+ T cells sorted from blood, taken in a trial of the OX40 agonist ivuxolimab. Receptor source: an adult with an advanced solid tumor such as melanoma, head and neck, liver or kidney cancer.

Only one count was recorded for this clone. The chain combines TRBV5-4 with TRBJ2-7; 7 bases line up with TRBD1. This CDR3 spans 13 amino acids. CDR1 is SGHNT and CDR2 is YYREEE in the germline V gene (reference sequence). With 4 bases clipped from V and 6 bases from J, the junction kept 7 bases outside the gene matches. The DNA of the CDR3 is TGTGCCAGCAGCCTGCAACAGGGGTTCGAGCAGTACTTC. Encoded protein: CASSLQQGFEQYF.

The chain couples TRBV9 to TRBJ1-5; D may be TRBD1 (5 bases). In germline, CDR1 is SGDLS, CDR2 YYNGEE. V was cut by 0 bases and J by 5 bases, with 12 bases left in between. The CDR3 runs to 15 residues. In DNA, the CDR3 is TGTGCCAGCAGCGTAGAGGGTATGGGGGATCAGCCCCAGCATTTT. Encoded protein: CASSVEGMGDQPQHF.

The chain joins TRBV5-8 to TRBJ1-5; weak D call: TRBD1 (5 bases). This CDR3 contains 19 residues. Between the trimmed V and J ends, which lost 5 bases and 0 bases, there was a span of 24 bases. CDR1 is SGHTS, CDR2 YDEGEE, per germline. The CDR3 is CASRPLIPGTTDSNQPQHF. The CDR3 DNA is TGTGCCAGCAGACCGCTTATTCCGGGGACTACTGATAGCAATCAGCCCCAGCATTTT.